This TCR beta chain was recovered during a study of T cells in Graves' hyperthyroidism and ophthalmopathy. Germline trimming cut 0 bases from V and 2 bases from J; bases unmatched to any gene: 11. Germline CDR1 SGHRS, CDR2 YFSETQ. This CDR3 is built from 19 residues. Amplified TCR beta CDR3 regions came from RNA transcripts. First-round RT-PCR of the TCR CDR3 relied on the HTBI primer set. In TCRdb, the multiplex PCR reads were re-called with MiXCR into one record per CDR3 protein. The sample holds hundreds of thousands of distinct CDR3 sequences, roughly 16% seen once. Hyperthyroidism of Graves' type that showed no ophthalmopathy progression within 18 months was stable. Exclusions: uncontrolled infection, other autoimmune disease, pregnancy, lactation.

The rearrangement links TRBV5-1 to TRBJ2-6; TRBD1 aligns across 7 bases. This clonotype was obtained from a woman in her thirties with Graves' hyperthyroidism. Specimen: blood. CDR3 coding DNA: TGCGCCAGCAGCTTGGCGGGGAGCGAGGGGGCGCCTGGGGCCAACGTCCTGACTTTC. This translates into CASSLAGSEGAPGANVLTF.